Described below is a single TCR beta chain sequence and its context. The antigen remains undetermined. This sample is drawn from a study of beta chain features in type 1 diabetes. The CDR3 is made up of 14 amino acids. The ends lost 6 bases at V and 4 bases at J; junction bases unmatched: 4. CDR1 LGHNT and CDR2 FRNRAP come from the germline V gene. Study-wide results and caveats: In every one of the four CD4+ subsets, TCRB CDR3s were moderately but significantly shorter in Type 1 diabetes patients.

The study reverse transcribed the entire isolated RNA, so it sequenced expressed TCRB transcripts. TCRdb's copy holds only in-frame clones and misses some; the assay was immunoSEQ multiplex PCR. The sample contains some 360,000 clones, roughly 9.8% of which appear only once. V usage is TRBV12-5 and J usage is TRBJ2-2, with 8 bases matching TRBD1. This clonotype originated in a man in his thirties or forties with type 1 diabetes. The sequenced sample was central memory CD4+ T cells from blood. CDR3 bases: TGTGCTAGTGGCCTGGGACAGGCCACCGGGGAGCTGTTTTTT. This codes for CASGLGQATGELFF.